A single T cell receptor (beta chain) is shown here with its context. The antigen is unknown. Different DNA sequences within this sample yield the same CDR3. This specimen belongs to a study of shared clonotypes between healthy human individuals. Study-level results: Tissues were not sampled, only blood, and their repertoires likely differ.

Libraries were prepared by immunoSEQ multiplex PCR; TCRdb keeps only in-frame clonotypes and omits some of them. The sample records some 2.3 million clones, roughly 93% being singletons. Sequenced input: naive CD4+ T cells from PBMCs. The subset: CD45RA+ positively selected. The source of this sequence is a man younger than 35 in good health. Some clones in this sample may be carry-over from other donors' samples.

The CDR3 region is CASSLIRNTEAFF. As DNA, the CDR3 is TGTGCCAGCAGCCTAATAAGGAACACTGAAGCTTTCTTT. This chain links TRBV7-2 with TRBJ1-1; D gene unclear. The CDR3 spans 13 residues. Between the trimmed V and J ends, which lost 5 bases and 1 base, there was a span of 8 bases. Germline loops: CDR1 SGHTA, CDR2 FQGNSA.